This entry describes one T cell receptor beta chain. The source of the sample is a study of blood T cell repertoires in COVID-19. TCRdb keeps only in-frame clones here, not all; method: immunoSEQ multiplex PCR. The profile shows some 82,000 clones, more than 70% of them singletons. CDR3 length: 15 residues. CDR1 is LGHDT and CDR2 is YNNKEL in the germline V gene (reference sequence). The ends lost 0 bases at V and 5 bases at J; junction bases unmatched: 5. This TCR derives from an elderly man with active or convalescent COVID-19. This rearrangement joins TRBV3-1 (or the pseudogene TRBV3-2) to TRBJ2-7; 9 nucleotides agree with TRBD2. The sequencing sample was made of peripheral blood. The CDR3 is CASSQEKREVDEQYF. DNA for the CDR3: TGTGCCAGCAGCCAAGAAAAGCGGGAGGTTGACGAGCAGTACTTC.